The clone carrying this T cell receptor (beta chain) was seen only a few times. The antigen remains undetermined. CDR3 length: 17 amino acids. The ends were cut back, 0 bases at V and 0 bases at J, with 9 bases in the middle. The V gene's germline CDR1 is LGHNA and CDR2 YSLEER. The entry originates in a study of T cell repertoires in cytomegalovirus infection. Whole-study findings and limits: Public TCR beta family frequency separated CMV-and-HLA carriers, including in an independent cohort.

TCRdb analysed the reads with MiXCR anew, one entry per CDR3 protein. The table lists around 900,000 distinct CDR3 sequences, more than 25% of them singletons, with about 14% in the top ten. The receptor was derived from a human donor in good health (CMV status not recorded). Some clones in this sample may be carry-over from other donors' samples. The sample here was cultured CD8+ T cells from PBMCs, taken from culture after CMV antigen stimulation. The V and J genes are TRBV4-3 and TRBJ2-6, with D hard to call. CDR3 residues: CASSQEVGDSGANVLTF. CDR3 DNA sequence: TGCGCCAGCAGCCAAGAAGTGGGCGACTCTGGGGCCAACGTCCTGACTTTC.